The next 3 T cell receptor beta chains were all read from a single sample in a study of T cell responses to AZD1222 COVID-19 vaccine. The repertoire was sequenced with immunoSEQ multiplex PCR; TCRdb's copy has only in-frame clones and lacks some. The sample shows 100,000 to 150,000 clones, roughly 85% of them seen only once. The starting material was peripheral blood, obtained on day 0 of AZD1222 vaccination. The origin of the receptors is an adult in good health.

The chain links TRBV27 to TRBJ1-6; D unclear. The ends were cut back, 3 bases at V and 0 bases at J, with 9 bases in the middle. The CDR3 consists of 16 residues. The germline V gene encodes CDR1 MNHEY and CDR2 SMNVEV (reference sequence). The CDR3 loop reads CASSFRPSSYNSPLHF. The CDR3 DNA reads TGTGCCAGCAGTTTCAGGCCGAGCTCCTATAATTCACCCCTCCACTTT.

The J gene is TRBJ2-1, the V gene TRBV10-3; 14 positions agree with TRBD2. V lost 3 bases and J lost 1; bases outside the gene matches: 11. Germline V lookup: CDR1 ENHRY, CDR2 SYGVKD. This CDR3 contains 20 residues. CDR3 in amino acids: CAISDPTGTSGGASYNEQFF. In DNA form, the CDR3 reads TGTGCCATCAGTGACCCGACCGGGACTAGCGGGGGAGCTTCCTACAATGAGCAGTTCTTC.

This clone appeared once. The chain links TRBV5-5 to TRBJ2-7; D unclear. This CDR3 is built from 16 residues. Germline CDR1 SGHKS, CDR2 YYEKEE (reference sequence). Deletions cut 1 base from V and 0 bases from J, with 14 bases between. CDR3 sequence (DNA): TGTGCCAGCAGCTTGTCTTACCCAGGAACCTCCTACGAGCAGTACTTC. It encodes CASSLSYPGTSYEQYF.